Following are 10 T cell receptor beta chains from one sample sequenced in a study of control samples from healthy donors and cancer patients. Only in-frame clones appear in the TCRdb table, and some are missing; sequencing was by immunoSEQ multiplex PCR. Of about 170,000 clones in the sample, almost 90% were seen once. Specimen: blood. All receptors come from a woman aged 25-40 years in good health.

The V gene is TRBV11-2, the J gene TRBJ1-1; D is possibly TRBD1 (6 bases). V gave up 7 bases and J gave up 5 bases, with 17 bases separating them. Germline V gene lookup returns CDR1 SGHAT and CDR2 FQNNGV. The CDR3 consists of 14 residues. CDR3 in amino acids: CASTPQGLRTEAFF. CDR3 coding DNA: TGTGCCAGCACCCCTCAGGGGCTGAGGACTGAAGCTTTCTTT.

This rearrangement joins TRBV27 to TRBJ2-2; no clear D. The V gene's germline CDR1 is MNHEY and CDR2 SMNVEV (reference sequence). The length of the CDR3 is 13 residues. V lost 2 bases to trimming and J lost 4 bases, with 5 bases between them. CDR3 sequence (DNA): TGTGCCAGCAGTTTAGGGATCACCGGGGAGCTGTTTTTT. Its translation is CASSLGITGELFF.

The rearrangement joins TRBV7-9 to TRBJ1-2; a possible D gene is TRBD1 (6 bases). The V gene lost 5 bases and the J gene lost 0 bases, with 16 bases spanning the gap. There are 16 residues in the CDR3. Germline CDR1 reads SEHNR; CDR2 reads FQNEAQ (reference sequence). The CDR3 bases are TGTGCCAGCAGCCCCGAGCCAGGGGCCTCTAACTATGGCTACACCTTC. It codes for CASSPEPGASNYGYTF.

The table lists this clone with a few counts. V and J are TRBV6-1 and TRBJ1-2; D ambiguous. V was pared by 3 bases and J by 8 bases, with 16 bases between. Germline V gives CDR1 MNHNS, CDR2 SASEGT. This CDR3 comprises 14 residues. DNA of the CDR3: TGTGCCAGCAGTGACGGACCGTGGGTAAAGGGCTACACCTTC. Encoded protein: CASSDGPWVKGYTF.

The CDR3 is CASSSRGGDSTGELFF. The CDR3, as DNA: TGTGCCAGCAGCTCTAGGGGTGGGGACAGCACCGGGGAGCTGTTTTTT. The V and J genes are TRBV13 and TRBJ2-2; TRBD1 matches 7 bases. The V and J ends lost 4 bases and 4 bases, in that order; junction bases with no gene match: 9. Germline CDR1 is PRHDT and CDR2 is FYEKMQ (reference sequence). The CDR3 consists of 16 residues.

The genes are TRBV11-3 and TRBJ2-3, with 15 bases matching TRBD2. This CDR3 has 16 amino acids. V was clipped by 6 bases and J by 4 bases; unmatched bases: 5. CDR1 is SGHNT, CDR2 YENEEA, per germline. CDR3 amino acids: CASSQGTSGRSDTQYF. The CDR3 nucleotides read TGTGCCAGCAGTCAGGGGACTAGCGGGAGGTCAGATACGCAGTATTTT.

V usage is TRBV28 and J usage is TRBJ1-2; D uncertain. The V end was cut by 11 bases, the J end by 2 bases, with 12 bases between. Germline assignment: CDR1 MDHEN and CDR2 SYDVKM. The CDR3 covers 12 residues. The CDR3 protein is CASSPQNYGYTF. Written as DNA, the CDR3 is TGTGCCTCCAGCCCCCAGAACTATGGCTACACCTTC.

This clone was picked up a small number of times. The rearrangement uses TRBV19 and TRBJ1-4; D uncertain. The length of the CDR3 is 19 residues. Germline CDR1 and CDR2: LNHDA and SQIVND (reference sequence). Trimming removed 4 bases at V and 7 bases at J, with 28 bases between. CDR3 protein: CASSSRLLYGREIGEKLFF. DNA for the CDR3: TGTGCCAGTAGTAGCCGCTTACTCTACGGGCGGGAGATCGGTGAAAAACTGTTTTTT.

The chain links TRBV19 to TRBJ2-7; 7 bases are a match to TRBD1. V lost 5 bases and J lost 2; bases outside the gene matches: 6. Germline CDR1 LNHDA, CDR2 SQIVND (reference sequence). The CDR3 has 14 amino acids. DNA for the CDR3: TGTGCCAGTAGTCTAAACAGGGGACCCTACGAGCAGTACTTC. This gives the protein CASSLNRGPYEQYF.

The chain is built from TRBV19 and TRBJ1-5; TRBD1 agrees at 9 bases. CDR3 length: 15 amino acids. CDR1 is LNHDA and CDR2 is SQIVND in the germline V gene (reference sequence). V dropped 9 bases and J dropped 4; count of bases not matched to a gene: 10. The CDR3 reads CASSRTGTGNQPQHF. The CDR3 bases are TGTGCCAGCAGTCGTACCGGGACAGGGAATCAGCCCCAGCATTTT.